The entry below describes one T cell receptor (beta chain). Which antigen it targets is not known. The input lacks base qualities; no much larger clone sits a single base away. The germline V gene sets CDR1 to MDHEN and CDR2 to SYDVKM. The CDR3 numbers 14 residues from cysteine through phenylalanine. Solely the CDR3 DNA is kept, with 42 bases framed from the first base. V is cut back by 5 bases and J by 4 bases, with 6 bases in the junction unmatched. The sample's treatment or condition label, decoded: allogeneic hematopoietic cell transplantation with graft depleted of TCRalphabeta T cells and CD19 B cells. TCRalphabeta/CD19-depleted allogeneic hematopoietic cell grafts were given to the transplant recipients, all of whom were children. The library was built by means of PCR. Instrument on record: Illumina HiSeq 2500. Molecular barcoding was employed in the preparation of TCR libraries, with unique molecular identifiers being used to normalize TCRbeta repertoire quantification. TCRdb's own reprocessing of the public reads used fastp at Q25 and MiXCR and kept productive beta chains. Entries that share a CDR3 protein sequence are merged under the most common genes and DNA. The sample profile shows around 960,000 distinct CDR3 sequences; around 30% of them were found once. Of the sample, about 28% is held by the ten largest clones.

The sample belongs to a study of T-cell reconstitution after alpha-beta-depleted transplantation in children listed by TCRdb under 2016. Some background on the complete study: Using TCR repertoire profiling, the study quantitatively followed how T-cell immune reconstitution unfolded in children after TCRalphabeta/CD19-depleted allogeneic hematopoietic cell transplantation.

Study-wide findings and limitations: About two months after transplant, the apparently early recovery of alphabetaT-cell counts reportedly depended on just several hundred clones that had expanded rapidly and came from non-depleted graft cells. In some patients, the high TCRbeta diversity seen at day 60 was put down to recipient T cells and intrathymic progenitors that had survived conditioning. Over subsequent months, a decline in hyperexpanded clone frequencies was noted, and after one year, T-cell counts and TCRbeta diversity were mostly ascribed to newly produced T cells.

The source was PBMCs, mostly from graft donor cells, collected 360 days after TCRalphabeta/CD19-depleted stem cell transplant. Recombination linked TRBV28 to TRBJ2-3, with TRBD1 identical over 7 junction bases. This clonotype was sampled from a boy younger than two who had a stem cell transplant for SCID, so the T cells may come from the graft donor. At the DNA level, the sequence is TGTGCCAGCAGTCCGGACAGGACCCCAGATACGCAGTATTTT. Protein translation: CASSPDRTPDTQYF.